This T cell receptor beta chain was found in a study of blood T cell repertoires in COVID-19. Measured with immunoSEQ multiplex PCR; TCRdb has only the in-frame clones, and not every one. The data contain about 400,000 clones, 70% to 90% of them seen just once; the ten biggest clones take up around 3%. Germline CDR1 is SGHVS and CDR2 is FQNEAQ. Trimming removed 4 bases from V and 4 bases from J, with 17 bases in between. The CDR3 sequence is 15 residues long. The chain combines TRBV7-8 with TRBJ2-7; D might be TRBD2 (5 bases). Sequenced sample: peripheral blood. The receptor was derived from a human donor in a cohort sampled during active COVID-19. DNA for the CDR3: TGTGCCAGCAGCTCGTCGGCCGGGAACCAATACGAGCAGTACTTC. The encoded protein is CASSSSAGNQYEQYF.